One T cell receptor beta chain is described in this entry. It lacks a known antigen. Because the CDR3 is missing its conserved closing phenylalanine or tryptophan, this is likely a read error. The data were obtained in a study of T cells in Graves' hyperthyroidism and ophthalmopathy (dated by TCRdb to between 2017 and 2020). In the study overall: Peripheral blood was sampled at the time of initial diagnosis, prior to any treatment. TCR V-J signatures able to tell the groups apart were searched for in a discovery cohort of 100 patients, of whom 43 had Graves' ophthalmopathy and some 60 had stable Graves' hyperthyroidism. Prospective prediction of ophthalmopathy was tested in an independent validation cohort consisting of fewer than 20 hyperthyroidism patients and 15 to 17 patients who later progressed to ophthalmopathy. The 100 discovery patients were randomly split 7:3 into training and test sets. The study also compared thyroid tissue and blood T-cell repertoires from a handful of Graves' hyperthyroidism patients. Following sampling, methimazole starting at 30 mg daily was given to hyperthyroidism patients, and high-dose intravenous methylprednisolone was given to ophthalmopathy patients. The paper reports TCR Vbeta CDR3 sequencing of 135 peripheral blood samples: around 45 ophthalmopathy, roughly 80 hyperthyroidism and approximately 17 progressor patients. The full study reports these points: No statistical method was used to set the sample size in advance, and investigators knew the group allocation. In validation, progression to ophthalmopathy was predicted by the model with 65% to 71% sensitivity and roughly 76% specificity, a median of about 6 months before onset. A 13 V-J signature model separated ophthalmopathy from stable hyperthyroidism, with roughly 88% sensitivity and roughly 81% specificity in cross-validation and 80%/75% in testing. Most expanded thyroid clonotypes (frequency above 0.001) were also detected in blood, suggesting blood repertoires may reflect thyroid immune responses.

Amplification of TCR beta CDR3 regions was carried out from RNA transcripts. A first-round RT-PCR of the TCR CDR3 used the HTBI primer set with the Qiagen OneStep RT-PCR kit. The libraries were constructed in a second round of multiplex PCR and then size-selected and purified. The libraries were sequenced on an Illumina HiSeq2000 using paired-end 100 bp reads. Processing in the source paper ran as follows. SOAPnuke was used to process the raw data, throwing out any read that contained adapters or uncalled bases, had a mean Phred below 15, or lacked an exact constant-primer or identifier match. COPE v1.2.5 was used to merge high-quality paired reads, and clonotypes were defined as unique nucleotide sequences. MiTCR v1.1 was used to align clonotypes to the IMGT TRBV, TRBD and TRBJ reference segments. The analysis was restricted to V-J combinations with a frequency above 0.0001, which together covered 99% to 99.2% of the repertoires. The TCS score was defined as the ratio of F50 (clonal expansion) to E x V (chaos), calculated using BLOSUM62-based TCRdist between CDR3 peptides within each V-J. Welch's t-statistics and random forest reduced roughly 500 V-J features to 13, which were used in a naive Bayes classifier (R e1071). In-frame beta chains were kept once TCRdb had trimmed the public reads at Q25 with fastp and called clones with MiXCR. Rows with a matching CDR3 protein are joined into one entry that keeps the most common DNA and genes. The V and J calls and clone size come from TCRdb's table, not from the authors' own analysis. This sample gives approximately 480,000 distinct CDR3 sequences in total; about 20% of them show up just once. The leading ten clones occupy around 27% of the sample.

The CDR3 contains 17 residues when both ends are counted. Left in the record is the CDR3 DNA by itself, 51 bases read in frame from the first base. The V end gives up 0 bases and the J end 0 bases, leaving 7 bases in the junction not matched to a gene. The germline V gene yields LGHNT for CDR1 and FRNRAP for CDR2. Stable Graves' hyperthyroidism was defined as no progression to ophthalmopathy during 18 months of follow-up. The hyperthyroidism patients were between 18 and 65 years old and newly diagnosed, with a disease duration of less than 2 months. Any patient with an uncontrolled infection, another autoimmune disease, pregnancy or lactation was excluded. Clinical symptoms, serum thyroxine and TRAb, thyroid ultrasound, and orbital computed tomography formed the basis for the diagnoses. Ficoll-Paque density gradient centrifugation was used to isolate PBMCs from 10 ml of fresh peripheral blood. Total RNA was extracted with Trizol reagent, and quality was checked on an Agilent 2100 Bioanalyzer.

The chain employs TRBV12-5 and TRBJ1-1; TRBD1 agrees with 7 junctional bases. Sequenced sample: blood. The receptor comes from a young man with Graves' hyperthyroidism. The sequence in DNA is TGTGCTAGTGGTTTGGTAACGCAGGGGGTATTGAACACTGAAGCTTTCGTT. Translated, this is CASGLVTQGVLNTEAFV.